The rows below give T cell receptor beta chains drawn from one sample of a study of blood T cell repertoires in COVID-19. Sequencing used immunoSEQ multiplex PCR; TCRdb keeps in-frame clones, though not all of them. This table has approximately 240,000 clones, approximately 91% appearing once. The sequencing sample was made of peripheral blood. The receptors shown here come from a woman in her thirties or forties who had recovered from COVID-19. The CDR3 runs from the conserved cysteine through the conserved F or W. Fields, in order: J gene, D gene, V gene, clone size, CDR3 protein, CDR3 DNA. A D gene is named only where the DNA matches it firmly. Part of the rows lack a size; the others show once, few, many or a class for expanded clones.

J gene: TRBJ1-3; D gene: TRBD1; V gene: TRBV7-2; clone size: NA; CDR3 protein: CASSLDRVGGNTIYF; CDR3 DNA: TGTGCCAGCAGCCTCGACAGGGTGGGCGGAAACACCATATATTTT
J gene: TRBJ1-2; D gene: NA; V gene: TRBV13; clone size: NA; CDR3 protein: CASSLGGARGYTF; CDR3 DNA: TGTGCCAGCAGCTTAGGGGGGGCGCGGGGCTACACCTTC
J gene: TRBJ1-5; D gene: NA; V gene: TRBV19; clone size: NA; CDR3 protein: CASSRERASNQPQHF; CDR3 DNA: TGTGCCAGTAGCCGGGAGAGGGCATCTAATCAGCCCCAGCATTTT
J gene: TRBJ2-7; D gene: NA; V gene: TRBV6-6; clone size: NA; CDR3 protein: CASSRQRGQTSYEQYF; CDR3 DNA: TGTGCCAGCAGTCGTCAGCGCGGACAGACCTCCTACGAGCAGTACTTC
J gene: TRBJ1-2; D gene: NA; V gene: TRBV5-4; clone size: NA; CDR3 protein: CASSWAGTLGGYTF; CDR3 DNA: TGTGCCAGCAGCTGGGCCGGGACACTGGGGGGCTACACCTTC
J gene: TRBJ1-6; D gene: TRBD1; V gene: TRBV4-3; clone size: NA; CDR3 protein: CASSQGTGYSPLHF; CDR3 DNA: TGCGCCAGCAGCCAAGGGACAGGGTATTCACCCCTCCACTTT
J gene: TRBJ1-5; D gene: TRBD1; V gene: TRBV19; clone size: NA; CDR3 protein: CASSTRQGPISNQPQHF; CDR3 DNA: TGTGCCAGTAGTACCCGACAGGGGCCGATTAGCAATCAGCCCCAGCATTTT
J gene: TRBJ2-7; D gene: NA; V gene: TRBV5-1; clone size: NA; CDR3 protein: CASSPDRGNYEQYF; CDR3 DNA: TGCGCCAGCAGCCCGGACAGAGGTAACTACGAGCAGTACTTC
J gene: TRBJ2-1; D gene: TRBD2; V gene: TRBV6-1; clone size: NA; CDR3 protein: CASSGRRTSGNNEQFF; CDR3 DNA: TGTGCCAGCAGTGGTCGGAGGACTAGCGGTAACAATGAGCAGTTCTTC
J gene: TRBJ2-7; D gene: TRBD2; V gene: TRBV20-1; clone size: NA; CDR3 protein: CSASSSGETLRGQYF; CDR3 DNA: TGCAGTGCTAGTTCTAGCGGGGAGACCTTACGAGGGCAGTACTTC
J gene: TRBJ2-7; D gene: TRBD1; V gene: TRBV28; clone size: NA; CDR3 protein: CASSTTGRGRYEQYF; CDR3 DNA: TGTGCCAGCAGCACAACGGGCAGGGGGCGATATGAGCAGTACTTC
J gene: TRBJ2-4; D gene: TRBD1; V gene: TRBV19; clone size: NA; CDR3 protein: CASSGTGVRLAKNIQYF; CDR3 DNA: TGTGCCAGTAGTGGGACAGGGGTCCGACTAGCCAAAAACATTCAGTACTTC
J gene: TRBJ1-4; D gene: TRBD1; V gene: TRBV18; clone size: few; CDR3 protein: CASSPQGAMEKLFF; CDR3 DNA: TGTGCCAGCTCGCCACAGGGGGCGATGGAAAAACTGTTTTTT
J gene: TRBJ2-2; D gene: TRBD2; V gene: TRBV30; clone size: NA; CDR3 protein: CAWGIAGVSGELFF; CDR3 DNA: TGTGCCTGGGGAATAGCGGGAGTTAGCGGGGAGCTGTTTTTT
J gene: TRBJ1-5; D gene: TRBD1; V gene: TRBV7-2; clone size: NA; CDR3 protein: CASSPDRVSQPQHF; CDR3 DNA: TGTGCCAGCAGCCCGGACAGGGTTAGCCAGCCCCAGCATTTT
J gene: TRBJ2-3; D gene: TRBD2; V gene: TRBV3-1/TRBV3-2; clone size: NA; CDR3 protein: CASSHRGAGGPPDTQYF; CDR3 DNA: TGTGCCAGCAGCCATCGGGGGGCGGGAGGGCCCCCAGATACGCAGTATTTT
J gene: TRBJ2-3; D gene: TRBD2; V gene: TRBV11-2; clone size: NA; CDR3 protein: CASSLPGLAGTDTQYF; CDR3 DNA: TGTGCCAGCAGCTTACCCGGGCTAGCGGGGACAGATACGCAGTATTTT
J gene: TRBJ2-7; D gene: NA; V gene: TRBV11-2; clone size: few; CDR3 protein: CASSLVTGDYEQYF; CDR3 DNA: TGTGCCAGCAGCTTAGTTACGGGGGACTACGAGCAGTACTTC
J gene: TRBJ1-2; D gene: TRBD1; V gene: TRBV7-2; clone size: NA; CDR3 protein: CASSRRQGADGYTF; CDR3 DNA: TGTGCCAGCAGCCGTAGACAGGGGGCGGATGGCTACACCTTC
J gene: TRBJ1-2; D gene: NA; V gene: TRBV5-6; clone size: NA; CDR3 protein: CASSFADRTSGYTF; CDR3 DNA: TGTGCCAGCAGCTTCGCGGATCGTACTTCTGGCTACACCTTC
J gene: TRBJ2-5; D gene: TRBD2; V gene: TRBV7-2; clone size: NA; CDR3 protein: CASSFLLAGGTETQYF; CDR3 DNA: TGTGCCAGCAGCTTCTTACTAGCGGGGGGAACAGAGACCCAGTACTTC
J gene: TRBJ2-2; D gene: TRBD2; V gene: TRBV14; clone size: NA; CDR3 protein: CASSHPRLAGDTGELFF; CDR3 DNA: TGTGCCAGCAGCCACCCTCGGCTAGCGGGAGACACCGGGGAGCTGTTTTTT
J gene: TRBJ1-2; D gene: NA; V gene: TRBV19; clone size: NA; CDR3 protein: CASKKGEGTYGYTF; CDR3 DNA: TGTGCCAGTAAAAAAGGGGAGGGAACCTATGGCTACACCTTC
J gene: TRBJ2-7; D gene: NA; V gene: TRBV19; clone size: NA; CDR3 protein: CASSSGTTSGQYF; CDR3 DNA: TGTGCCAGTAGTTCCGGGACAACGAGCGGGCAGTACTTC
J gene: TRBJ2-1; D gene: NA; V gene: TRBV28; clone size: NA; CDR3 protein: CASTSWPSSYNEQFF; CDR3 DNA: TGTGCCAGCACCTCCTGGCCCAGCTCCTACAATGAGCAGTTCTTC
J gene: TRBJ2-3; D gene: NA; V gene: TRBV5-4; clone size: NA; CDR3 protein: CASSGTGAGTDTQYF; CDR3 DNA: TGTGCCAGCAGCGGTACAGGGGCGGGGACAGATACGCAGTATTTT
J gene: TRBJ2-7; D gene: TRBD2; V gene: TRBV2; clone size: NA; CDR3 protein: CASSGGGAVEQYF; CDR3 DNA: TGTGCCAGCAGTGGCGGGGGGGCAGTTGAGCAGTACTTC
J gene: TRBJ2-3; D gene: NA; V gene: TRBV2; clone size: NA; CDR3 protein: CASKGRSTDTQYF; CDR3 DNA: TGTGCCAGCAAGGGGCGGAGCACAGATACGCAGTATTTT
J gene: TRBJ1-5; D gene: NA; V gene: TRBV4-3; clone size: NA; CDR3 protein: CASSQDFGTSGNQPQHF; CDR3 DNA: TGCGCCAGCAGCCAAGATTTTGGGACTTCTGGCAATCAGCCCCAGCATTTT
J gene: TRBJ2-1; D gene: TRBD1; V gene: TRBV30; clone size: NA; CDR3 protein: CAWGAGGPYNEQFF; CDR3 DNA: TGTGCCTGGGGCGCAGGGGGCCCCTACAATGAGCAGTTCTTC
J gene: TRBJ2-5; D gene: NA; V gene: TRBV12-5; clone size: NA; CDR3 protein: CASGLGRGETQYF; CDR3 DNA: TGTGCTAGTGGTTTGGGCAGGGGTGAGACCCAGTACTTC
J gene: TRBJ1-2; D gene: NA; V gene: TRBV28; clone size: NA; CDR3 protein: CASSTGYGYTF; CDR3 DNA: TGTGCCAGCAGCACAGGGTATGGCTACACCTTC
J gene: TRBJ1-6; D gene: TRBD1; V gene: TRBV7-2; clone size: NA; CDR3 protein: CASSLDRGSYNSPLHF; CDR3 DNA: TGTGCCAGCAGCCTGGACAGGGGATCCTATAATTCACCCCTCCACTTT
J gene: TRBJ2-2; D gene: NA; V gene: TRBV5-1; clone size: NA; CDR3 protein: CASSFHSSPGTGELFF; CDR3 DNA: TGCGCCAGCAGCTTTCATAGCTCCCCTGGGACCGGGGAGCTGTTTTTT
J gene: TRBJ1-2; D gene: NA; V gene: TRBV6-4; clone size: few; CDR3 protein: CASSKDGTYGYTF; CDR3 DNA: TGTGCCAGCAGTAAAGACGGGACTTATGGCTACACCTTC
J gene: TRBJ2-3; D gene: TRBD1; V gene: TRBV7-7; clone size: NA; CDR3 protein: CASSLQGQGTQYF; CDR3 DNA: TGTGCTAGCAGCTTACAGGGGCAGGGGACGCAGTATTTT
J gene: TRBJ2-7; D gene: NA; V gene: TRBV2; clone size: NA; CDR3 protein: CASRRLGLAYEQYF; CDR3 DNA: TGTGCCAGCAGACGACTAGGTTTGGCCTACGAGCAGTACTTC
J gene: TRBJ2-3; D gene: NA; V gene: TRBV7-3; clone size: NA; CDR3 protein: CATSQSGYGDTQYF; CDR3 DNA: TGTGCCACCTCCCAGTCCGGCTACGGGGATACGCAGTATTTT
J gene: TRBJ1-1; D gene: NA; V gene: TRBV7-9; clone size: few; CDR3 protein: CASSLVEGTEAFF; CDR3 DNA: TGTGCCAGCAGCTTAGTTGAGGGAACTGAAGCTTTCTTT
J gene: TRBJ1-3; D gene: TRBD1; V gene: TRBV7-2; clone size: NA; CDR3 protein: CASSLGGTAGNTIYF; CDR3 DNA: TGTGCCAGCAGCTTAGGGGGGACAGCTGGAAACACCATATATTTT
J gene: TRBJ2-7; D gene: NA; V gene: TRBV4-1; clone size: NA; CDR3 protein: CASSQAPVFGIEQYF; CDR3 DNA: TGCGCCAGCAGCCAAGCTCCCGTTTTCGGTATCGAGCAGTACTTC
J gene: TRBJ2-1; D gene: TRBD1; V gene: TRBV10-3; clone size: NA; CDR3 protein: CAIQRDRDAGQFF; CDR3 DNA: TGTGCCATCCAGAGAGACAGGGATGCTGGACAGTTCTTC
J gene: TRBJ1-1; D gene: NA; V gene: TRBV19; clone size: NA; CDR3 protein: CASSMALGWKEAFF; CDR3 DNA: TGTGCCAGTAGTATGGCCTTGGGCTGGAAGGAAGCTTTCTTT
J gene: TRBJ2-1; D gene: TRBD2; V gene: TRBV9; clone size: once; CDR3 protein: CASSSGTSHNEQFF; CDR3 DNA: TGTGCCAGCAGCTCCGGGACTAGCCACAATGAGCAGTTCTTC
J gene: TRBJ2-4; D gene: TRBD1; V gene: TRBV27; clone size: NA; CDR3 protein: CASSSPPGTGGTIQYF; CDR3 DNA: TGTGCCAGCAGTTCCCCCCCCGGGACAGGGGGCACCATTCAGTACTTC
J gene: TRBJ1-6; D gene: NA; V gene: TRBV27; clone size: NA; CDR3 protein: CASSPLEGLHNSPLHF; CDR3 DNA: TGTGCCAGCTCCCCACTAGAGGGCTTGCATAATTCACCCCTCCACTTT
J gene: TRBJ1-5; D gene: NA; V gene: TRBV19; clone size: few; CDR3 protein: CASSNVQDSNQPQHF; CDR3 DNA: TGTGCCAGTAGCAACGTACAGGATAGCAATCAGCCCCAGCATTTT
J gene: TRBJ2-3; D gene: NA; V gene: TRBV27; clone size: NA; CDR3 protein: CASSFRGDTDTQYF; CDR3 DNA: TGTGCCAGCAGTTTTCGAGGAGACACAGATACGCAGTATTTT
J gene: TRBJ2-1; D gene: NA; V gene: TRBV27; clone size: NA; CDR3 protein: CASGNRVYNEQFF; CDR3 DNA: TGTGCCAGCGGTAATCGGGTCTACAATGAGCAGTTCTTC
J gene: TRBJ1-6; D gene: NA; V gene: TRBV4-3; clone size: once; CDR3 protein: CASSQDAGSPLHF; CDR3 DNA: TGCGCCAGCAGCCAAGACGCAGGCTCACCCCTCCACTTT
J gene: TRBJ1-1; D gene: TRBD1; V gene: TRBV7-3; clone size: NA; CDR3 protein: CASSKDRGPTTEAFF; CDR3 DNA: TGTGCCAGCAGCAAGGACAGGGGGCCGACCACTGAAGCTTTCTTT
J gene: TRBJ1-1; D gene: NA; V gene: TRBV19; clone size: NA; CDR3 protein: CASSIDLQRGLGTTEAFF; CDR3 DNA: TGTGCCAGTAGTATAGATCTCCAAAGGGGTTTAGGAACCACTGAAGCTTTCTTT
J gene: TRBJ1-6; D gene: TRBD1; V gene: TRBV3-1/TRBV3-2; clone size: NA; CDR3 protein: CASSRGTGGMNSPLHF; CDR3 DNA: TGTGCCAGCAGCCGGGGGACAGGGGGCATGAATTCACCCCTCCACTTT
J gene: TRBJ2-1; D gene: TRBD2; V gene: TRBV7-2; clone size: NA; CDR3 protein: CASSLGLAYNEQFF; CDR3 DNA: TGTGCCAGCAGCCTGGGACTAGCGTACAATGAGCAGTTCTTC
J gene: TRBJ1-2; D gene: NA; V gene: TRBV18; clone size: few; CDR3 protein: CASSPQGIDGYTF; CDR3 DNA: TGTGCCAGCTCACCACAGGGGATTGATGGCTACACCTTC
J gene: TRBJ2-2; D gene: NA; V gene: TRBV4-3; clone size: NA; CDR3 protein: CASSRPTGAYGTGELFF; CDR3 DNA: TGCGCCAGCAGCCGACCGACAGGTGCTTACGGCACCGGGGAGCTGTTTTTT